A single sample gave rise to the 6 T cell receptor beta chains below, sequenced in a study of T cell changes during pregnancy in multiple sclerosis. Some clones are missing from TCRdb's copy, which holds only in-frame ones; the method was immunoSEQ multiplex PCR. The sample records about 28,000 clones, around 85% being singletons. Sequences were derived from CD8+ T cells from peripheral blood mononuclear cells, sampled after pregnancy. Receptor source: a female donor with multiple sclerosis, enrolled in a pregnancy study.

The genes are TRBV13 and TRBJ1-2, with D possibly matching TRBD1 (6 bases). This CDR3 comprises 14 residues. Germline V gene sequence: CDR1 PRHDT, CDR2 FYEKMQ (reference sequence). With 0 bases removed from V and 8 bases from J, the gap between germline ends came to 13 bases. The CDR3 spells CASSLGRDTQGYTF. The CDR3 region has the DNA TGTGCCAGCAGCTTAGGCCGGGACACTCAGGGCTACACCTTC.

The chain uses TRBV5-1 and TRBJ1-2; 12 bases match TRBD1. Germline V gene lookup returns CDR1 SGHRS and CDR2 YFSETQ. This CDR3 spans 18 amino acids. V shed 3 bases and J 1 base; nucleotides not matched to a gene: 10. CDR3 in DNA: TGCGCCAGCAGCTACCGTTGGGGACAGGGGGCTGGTAACTATGGCTACACCTTC. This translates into CASSYRWGQGAGNYGYTF.

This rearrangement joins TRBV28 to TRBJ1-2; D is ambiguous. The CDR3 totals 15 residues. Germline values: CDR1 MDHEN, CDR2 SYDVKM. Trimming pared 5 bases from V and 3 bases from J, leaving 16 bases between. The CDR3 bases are TGTGCCAGCAGTGGATGGCGGGAGGGAGACTATGGCTACACCTTC. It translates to CASSGWREGDYGYTF.

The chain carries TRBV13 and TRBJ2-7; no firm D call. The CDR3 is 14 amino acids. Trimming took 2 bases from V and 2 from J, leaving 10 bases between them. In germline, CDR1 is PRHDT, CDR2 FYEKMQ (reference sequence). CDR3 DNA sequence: TGTGCCAGCAGCTTATTTACAGACCCCTACGAGCAGTACTTC. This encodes CASSLFTDPYEQYF.

The CDR3 DNA reads TGTGCCAGCAGTCATTTGGCGGGGCAGGGAGATACGCAGTATTTT. Translation: CASSHLAGQGDTQYF. The chain has TRBV6-4 and TRBJ2-3, with D maybe TRBD2 (6 bases). V was trimmed by 5 bases and J by 5 bases, leaving 17 bases between them. Per the germline V gene, CDR1 is MRHNA and CDR2 is SNTAGT. This CDR3 is 15 amino acids long.

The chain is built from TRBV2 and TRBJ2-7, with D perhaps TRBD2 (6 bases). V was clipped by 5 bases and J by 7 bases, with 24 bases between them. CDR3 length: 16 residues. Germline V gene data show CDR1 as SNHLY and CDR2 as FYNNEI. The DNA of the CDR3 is TGTGCCAGCAGTCTTTTAGGGACCCCTAGGAGGGGAGAGCAGTACTTC. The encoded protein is CASSLLGTPRRGEQYF. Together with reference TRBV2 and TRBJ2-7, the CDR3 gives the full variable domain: EPEVTQTPSHQVTQMGQEVILRCVPISNHLYFYWYRQILGQKVEFLVSFYNNEISEKSEIFDDQFSVERPDGSNFTLKIRSTKLEDSAMYFCASSLLGTPRRGEQYFGPGTRLTVT.